These T cell receptor beta chains were read from a single sample in a study of beta chain features in type 1 diabetes. Sequenced by immunoSEQ multiplex PCR; TCRdb stores in-frame clones only, minus some. Among approximately 360,000 clones listed, 10% to 15% were seen once. Material: naive CD4+ T cells from blood. These receptors were taken from a woman between 18 and 29 years old with type 1 diabetes. Both conserved end residues are part of each CDR3. The order of the fields is V gene, J gene, clone size, CDR3 protein. Some rows mark clone size as missing; the rest say once, few, many or name a class of expanded clone.

V: TRBV19
J: TRBJ2-1
size: few
CDR3: CASSPYGTGYNEQFF

V: TRBV9
J: TRBJ1-2
size: few
CDR3: CASSLSGTGVRGYTF

V: TRBV6-5
J: TRBJ2-7
size: -
CDR3: CASRKTGIYEQYF

V: TRBV28
J: TRBJ2-4
size: -
CDR3: CASSRAGTKNIQYF

V: TRBV10-3
J: TRBJ2-5
size: few
CDR3: CATRVGVAWETQYF

V: TRBV7-2
J: TRBJ2-7
size: few
CDR3: CASSSFSLTGGGEQYF

V: TRBV13
J: TRBJ1-2
size: few
CDR3: CASSLLTGAPYGYTF

V: TRBV11-2
J: TRBJ2-5
size: few
CDR3: CASSFKGETQYF

V: TRBV2
J: TRBJ2-7
size: few
CDR3: CASYQDRVGEQYF

V: TRBV7-9
J: TRBJ1-3
size: few
CDR3: CASSPQGQYSGNTIYF

V: TRBV5-1
J: TRBJ1-2
size: few
CDR3: CASSLGGGKDGYTF

V: TRBV11-3
J: TRBJ2-2
size: few
CDR3: CASSLNRVHGELFF

V: TRBV5-4
J: TRBJ1-3
size: -
CDR3: CASRLTPESSGNTIYF

V: TRBV7-2
J: TRBJ1-4
size: -
CDR3: CASSPRTAEKLFF

V: TRBV18
J: TRBJ1-5
size: few
CDR3: CASSPRGGSSEQPQHF

V: TRBV9
J: TRBJ2-1
size: few
CDR3: CASSVDRAQNEQFF

V: TRBV2
J: TRBJ2-7
size: few
CDR3: CATRSGAGEQYF

V: TRBV29-1
J: TRBJ2-3
size: -
CDR3: CSVRQVLTDTQYF

V: TRBV4-3
J: TRBJ2-4
size: few
CDR3: CASSQVGQSQNIQYF

V: TRBV7-2
J: TRBJ2-7
size: -
CDR3: CASSLETGRREQYF

V: TRBV4-1
J: TRBJ2-3
size: -
CDR3: CASSPRFTDTQYF

V: TRBV28
J: TRBJ2-7
size: once
CDR3: CASSIAGSSYEQYF

V: TRBV10-3
J: TRBJ2-1
size: -
CDR3: CAISESTTPAAEQFF

V: TRBV9
J: TRBJ2-3
size: -
CDR3: CASSVNPADTQYF

V: TRBV4-3
J: TRBJ2-7
size: -
CDR3: CASSQGLGGYEQYF

V: TRBV9
J: TRBJ2-1
size: -
CDR3: CASSVAIRGEQFF

V: TRBV5-1
J: TRBJ1-2
size: few
CDR3: CASSLGSSWGYTF